What follows is one T cell receptor beta chain and its context. With 1 base clipped from V and 6 bases from J, the junction kept 0 bases outside the gene matches. The CDR3 is made up of 12 amino acids. CDR1 is LNHDA and CDR2 is SQIVND in the germline V gene (reference sequence). The PCR was carried out with 60 Vbeta primers and 13 Jbeta primers. In the original analysis: In a later analysis, the count reached some 88 million unique TCR beta chains, with approximately 10 million shared. This table comes from immunoSEQ multiplex PCR, and its TCRdb copy is limited to in-frame clones, with some not included. V and J calls and clone size are as listed in that table; D and trimming were resolved from the DNA. This sample's clone table lists under 130,000 clones. These data are taken from a study of cytomegalovirus exposure and HLA in healthy donors. About the research overall: Among the 300 to 400 donors who were genotyped, about 80% fell in the genetic ancestry cluster that is associated with self-reported Caucasian donors.

The chain couples TRBV19 to TRBJ2-7; TRBD2 aligns across 7 bases. Sequenced material: PBMCs. The sequence derives from a man aged 40-49 years in good health and CMV-seronegative. The CDR3 coding sequence is TGTGCCAGTAGTATAGCTAGCGGCGAGCAGTACTTC. Its protein is CASSIASGEQYF.